This TCR beta chain was obtained from a study of blood T cell repertoires in COVID-19. At the level of the study: Sites in the United States, Italy and Spain provided acute and convalescent COVID-19 samples.

Clinical histories supplied by participants themselves formed the basis of cohort assignment. Germline loops: CDR1 MNHEY, CDR2 SVGAGI. V was cut by 2 bases and J by 6 bases, with 13 bases left in between. CDR3 length: 15 residues. Some clones are missing from TCRdb's copy, which holds only in-frame ones; the method was immunoSEQ multiplex PCR. Among about 290,000 clones listed, around 90% were seen once. Sequencing was performed on PBMCs or T cells enriched from blood (not recorded which). The chain joins TRBV6-5 to TRBJ1-4; D is perhaps TRBD1 (6 bases). This sequence originates from a woman aged 35 to 49 who had recovered from COVID-19. CDR3 DNA sequence: TGTGCCAGCAGTTACAGGAGAGGGGGAGATGAAAAACTGTTTTTT. It encodes CASSYRRGGDEKLFF.